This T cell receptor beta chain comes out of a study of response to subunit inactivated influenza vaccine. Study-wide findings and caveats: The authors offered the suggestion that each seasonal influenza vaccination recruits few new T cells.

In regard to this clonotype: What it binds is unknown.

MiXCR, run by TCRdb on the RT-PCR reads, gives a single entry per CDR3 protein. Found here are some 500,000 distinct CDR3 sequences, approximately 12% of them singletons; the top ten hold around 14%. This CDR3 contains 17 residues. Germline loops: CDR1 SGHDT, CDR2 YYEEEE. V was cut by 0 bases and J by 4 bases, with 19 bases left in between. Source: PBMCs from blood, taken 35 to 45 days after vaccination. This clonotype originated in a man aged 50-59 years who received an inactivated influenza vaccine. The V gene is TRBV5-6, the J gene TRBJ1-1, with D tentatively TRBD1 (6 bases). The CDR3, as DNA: TGTGCCAGCAGCTTGGCGGGGGCGGGGGTACGGTCCACTGAAGCTTTCTTT. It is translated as CASSLAGAGVRSTEAFF.